The 28 T cell receptor beta chains listed next were all sequenced from one sample in a study of beta chain features in type 1 diabetes. The investigators reverse transcribed all of the isolated RNA, so they sequenced expressed TCRB transcripts. Clones were read by immunoSEQ multiplex PCR, and TCRdb kept only the in-frame ones, dropping some. The sample shows just over 600,000 clones, 15% to 18% of them seen only once. The sequencing input was naive CD4+ T cells from blood. The receptors come from a man between 18 and 35 years old in good health.

Worth noting for this clone: Other DNA sequences in this specimen translate into the identical CDR3. The chain uses TRBV9 and TRBJ1-5; 8 positions agree with TRBD1. J lost 0 bases, V lost 0 bases, and 2 bases had no gene match. The CDR3 runs to 16 residues. Per the germline V gene, CDR1 is SGDLS and CDR2 is YYNGEE. CDR3 in amino acids: CASSVGTGNSNQPQHF. The CDR3 region has the DNA TGTGCCAGCAGCGTAGGGACAGGGAATAGCAATCAGCCCCAGCATTTT.

Only a few counts were recorded for this clone. The chain carries TRBV28 and TRBJ2-7; 8 bases fit TRBD2. Germline CDR1 and CDR2: MDHEN and SYDVKM. There are 14 residues in the CDR3. Unmatched junction bases numbered 7, after V lost 2 bases and J lost 7 bases. Here the CDR3 DNA reads TGTGCCAGCAGTTTAATAGCGGGATCGGGAGAGCAGTACTTC. This sequence encodes CASSLIAGSGEQYF.

This clone turned up a few times. The chain carries TRBV5-1 and TRBJ2-7; maybe TRBD2 (6 bases). The V end lost 7 bases, the J end lost 4 bases, and 21 bases lay between the germline ends. The CDR3 covers 15 residues. CDR1 is SGHRS and CDR2 is YFSETQ in the germline V gene. Here the CDR3 DNA reads TGCGCCAGCCGCCTAGGGACTGCCTATCGGTACGAGCAGTACTTC. It encodes CASRLGTAYRYEQYF.

The chain employs TRBV7-8 and TRBJ2-1; no reliable D call. Trimming stripped 1 base from V and 8 bases from J, with 6 bases between. Germline V gene sequence: CDR1 SGHVS, CDR2 FQNEAQ. The CDR3 spans 12 residues. CDR3 protein: CASSLEVHEQFF. The CDR3 nucleotides read TGTGCCAGCAGCTTAGAAGTCCATGAGCAGTTCTTC.

The chain combines TRBV25-1 with TRBJ1-2; 8 bases agree with TRBD1. The V and J ends lost 9 bases and 2 bases, in that order; junction bases with no gene match: 5. The germline CDR1 and CDR2 sequences are MGHDK and SYGVNS. The CDR3 is 13 residues long. The CDR3 DNA is TGTGCCAGTGCCAGGGGGCAGAACTATGGCTACACCTTC. It codes for CASARGQNYGYTF.

The table lists this clone with a few counts. The chain recombines TRBV4-2 with TRBJ1-3; D remains ambiguous. V gave up 1 base and J gave up 0 bases, with 7 bases separating them. The CDR3 runs 15 residues. Germline assignment: CDR1 LGHNA and CDR2 YNFKEQ. CDR3 coding DNA: TGTGCCAGCAGCCAAGGAGGACGCTCTGGAAACACCATATATTTT. Its translation is CASSQGGRSGNTIYF.

This chain links TRBV27 with TRBJ2-7; 9 nucleotides match TRBD1. The CDR3 sequence is 16 residues long. From germline, CDR1 is MNHEY and CDR2 SMNVEV (reference sequence). V lost 5 bases and J lost 3; bases outside the gene matches: 11. The CDR3 DNA reads TGTGCCAGCAGTCCCCAAAGACGGACAGGGGACTACGAGCAGTACTTC. Its translation is CASSPQRRTGDYEQYF.

This clone was found a few times. The genes are TRBV19 and TRBJ2-1; D not resolved. Germline V gives CDR1 LNHDA, CDR2 SQIVND (reference sequence). The V and J ends lost 2 bases and 5 bases respectively, with 13 bases between them. The CDR3 extends over 15 amino acids. The CDR3 DNA reads TGTGCCAGTAGTATATTGGGTGGTACGGACAATGAGCAGTTCTTC. The encoded protein is CASSILGGTDNEQFF.

The gene calls are TRBV11-1 and TRBJ2-3; TRBD2 aligns across 7 bases. V lost 3 bases to trimming and J lost 2 bases; unmatched junction nucleotides: 5. CDR1 SGHAT and CDR2 FQDESV come from the germline V gene (reference sequence). The CDR3 spans 15 residues. In DNA, the CDR3 is TGTGCCAGCAGCTTGGCTAGCGGCGTCACAGATACGCAGTATTTT. This encodes CASSLASGVTDTQYF.

This clone occurred a few times. The chain joins TRBV2 to TRBJ1-4, with TRBD1 matching 7 bases. From germline, CDR1 is SNHLY and CDR2 FYNNEI. V lost 6 bases and J lost 11; bases outside the gene matches: 15. CDR3 length equals 15 residues. The DNA for the CDR3 is TGTGCCAGCAGAATTTCGGAGACAGGGCCCGGGAAACTGTTTTTT. As protein: CASRISETGPGKLFF.

This clone was seen a handful of times. CDR3: CASSEGPSRGGELFF. DNA for the CDR3: TGTGCCAGCAGTGAAGGCCCTTCACGAGGCGGGGAGCTGTTTTTT. This chain joins TRBV6-1 and TRBJ2-2; no firm D call. Germline V gives CDR1 MNHNS, CDR2 SASEGT. V was clipped by 1 base and J by 7 bases, with 13 bases between them. The CDR3 is 15 residues long.

The rearrangement links TRBV11-2 to TRBJ1-2; TRBD1 matches 7 bases. Germline V gene lookup returns CDR1 SGHAT and CDR2 FQNNGV. CDR3 length equals 15 residues. V dropped 3 bases and J dropped 2; count of bases not matched to a gene: 6. CDR3 nucleotide sequence: TGTGCCAGCAGCTTTAGCCTGGGACAGAACTATGGCTACACCTTC. As protein: CASSFSLGQNYGYTF.

This clone occurred a few times. The chain recombines TRBV11-3 with TRBJ2-2, with unresolved D. The ends were cut back, 2 bases at V and 1 base at J, with 11 bases in the middle. Germline V gives CDR1 SGHNT, CDR2 YENEEA. CDR3 length equals 16 residues. CDR3 DNA: TGTGCCAGCAGCTTACCGGGTGTGAGGAACACCGGGGAGCTGTTTTTT. It yields the protein CASSLPGVRNTGELFF. Together with reference TRBV11-3 and TRBJ2-2, the CDR3 gives the full variable domain: EAGVVQSPRYKIIEKKQPVAFWCNPISGHNTLYWYLQNLGQGPELLIRYENEEAVDDSQLPKDRFSAERLKGVDSTLKIQPAELGDSAVYLCASSLPGVRNTGELFFGEGSRLTVL.

This clone showed up just a few times. This sequence joins TRBV4-1 and TRBJ2-7; no reliable D call. V was shortened by 4 bases and J by 3 bases, with 13 bases between the two germline ends. Germline V gene sequence: CDR1 MGHRA, CDR2 YSYEKL. The CDR3 totals 14 residues. The CDR3 is CASSLEIQSYEQYF. CDR3 in DNA: TGCGCCAGCAGCCTAGAAATACAGAGCTACGAGCAGTACTTC.

Only a few counts were recorded for this clone. This chain links TRBV7-6 with TRBJ1-5, with D unclear. Trimming left V 0 bases short and J 0 bases short, with 3 bases between. The CDR3 contains 14 residues. CDR1 and CDR2 from the germline V gene are SGHVS and FNYEAQ. Written as DNA, the CDR3 is TGTGCCAGCAGCTTAGCCAGTAGCAATCAGCCCCAGCATTTT. Its translation is CASSLASSNQPQHF. The whole variable domain, filled in from reference TRBV7-6 and TRBJ1-5, reads GAGVSQSPRYKVTKRGQDVALRCDPISGHVSLYWYRQALGQGPEFLTYFNYEAQQDKSGLPNDRFSAERPEGSISTLTIQRTEQRDSAMYRCASSLASSNQPQHFGDGTRLSIL.

The rearrangement joins TRBV25-1 to TRBJ2-5; 7 bases are a match to TRBD2. V lost 7 bases and J lost 9; bases outside the gene matches: 11. The germline CDR1 and CDR2 sequences are MGHDK and SYGVNS. CDR3 size: 13 residues. The CDR3 bases are TGTGCCAGCAATATGGGAGGGGAAGGTGCCCAGTACTTC. Its protein is CASNMGGEGAQYF.

The chain uses TRBV19 and TRBJ2-7; maybe TRBD2 (6 bases). Germline V lookup: CDR1 LNHDA, CDR2 SQIVND (reference sequence). V was cut by 1 base and J by 3 bases, with 10 bases left in between. The CDR3 contains 14 residues. CDR3: CASSIVRGSYEQYF. The CDR3 DNA reads as TGTGCCAGTAGTATAGTTCGGGGGAGCTACGAGCAGTACTTC.

The rearrangement links TRBV29-1 to TRBJ2-3, with TRBD2 matching 8 bases. CDR3 length: 16 residues. In germline, CDR1 is SQVTM, CDR2 ANQGSEA. V was clipped by 6 bases and J by 0 bases; unmatched bases: 11. The CDR3 protein is CSVPRLTGGSTDTQYF. The CDR3 region has the DNA TGCAGCGTACCCCGGTTAACGGGGGGGAGCACAGATACGCAGTATTTT.

In this sample, this clone turned up a few times. The chain recombines TRBV28 with TRBJ1-1; tentative D call: TRBD1 (5 bases). The CDR3 is 14 amino acids. Germline-derived CDR1 and CDR2 are MDHEN and SYDVKM. Trimming pared 8 bases from V and 2 bases from J, leaving 15 bases between. The CDR3 region has the DNA TGTGCCAGCTGGGACGGGACTTACAACACTGAAGCTTTCTTT. It codes for CASWDGTYNTEAFF. Variable domain in full (rest from reference TRBV28 and TRBJ1-1): DVKVTQSSRYLVKRTGEKVFLECVQDMDHENMFWYRQDPGLGLRLIYFSYDVKMKEKGDIPEGYSVSREKKERFSLILESASTNQTSMYLCASWDGTYNTEAFFGQGTRLTVV.

This clone has just a few counts. V and J are TRBV14 and TRBJ2-7; D possibly corresponds to TRBD2 (5 bases). The germline V gene encodes CDR1 SGHDN and CDR2 FVKESK. Trimming took 4 bases from V and 4 from J, leaving 11 bases between them. This CDR3 contains 13 residues. The CDR3 nucleotides are TGTGCCAGCAGCCCCCGGGGTAGATACGAGCAGTACTTC. Residues: CASSPRGRYEQYF. The entire variable domain, with the rest obtained from reference TRBV14 and TRBJ2-7, is as follows: EAGVTQFPSHSVIEKGQTVTLRCDPISGHDNLYWYRRVMGKEIKFLLHFVKESKQDESGMPNNRFLAERTGGTYSTLKVQPAELEDSGVYFCASSPRGRYEQYFGPGTRLTVT.

The chain carries TRBV6-5 and TRBJ2-7; TRBD2 agrees at 8 bases. Trimming removed 2 bases from V and 6 bases from J; junction bases left unmatched: 6. The CDR3 length is 14 residues. From germline, CDR1 is MNHEY and CDR2 SVGAGI. The CDR3 DNA is TGTGCCAGCAGTTACGGGATAGCGGGGACCGAGCAGTACTTC. Protein product: CASSYGIAGTEQYF.

The sample holds a few counts of this clone. The chain carries TRBV7-2 and TRBJ2-3; D gene ambiguous. The germline gives CDR1 SGHTA, CDR2 FQGNSA. The CDR3 runs to 16 residues. V was pared by 0 bases and J by 13 bases, with 23 bases between. CDR3 amino acids: CASSLAATIPGSGEYF. The CDR3 DNA reads TGTGCCAGCAGCTTAGCTGCCACCATCCCGGGCTCTGGGGAGTATTTT.

This clone was detected only a few times. The CDR3 nucleotides read TGTGCCAGCAGCCAAACCACAGGGGATGGCAATCAGCCCCAGCATTTT. Its translation is CASSQTTGDGNQPQHF. J is TRBJ1-5 and V is TRBV4-2; TRBD1 matches 7 bases. Per the germline V gene, CDR1 is LGHNA and CDR2 is YNFKEQ. The V and J ends lost 2 bases and 2 bases, in that order; junction bases with no gene match: 6. CDR3 length: 16 amino acids.

This clone has a handful of counts. The CDR3 loop reads CASSLDRTTYEQYF. In DNA form, the CDR3 reads TGTGCCAGCAGCTTGGATCGGACTACCTACGAGCAGTACTTC. The rearrangement joins TRBV5-6 to TRBJ2-7; possibly TRBD2 for D (6 bases). The ends were cut back, 0 bases at V and 2 bases at J, with 9 bases in the middle. The germline V gene has CDR1 SGHDT and CDR2 YYEEEE. The CDR3 consists of 14 residues.

This clone has just a few counts. This rearrangement joins TRBV7-9 to TRBJ2-7, with 7 positions matching TRBD2. CDR1 and CDR2 (germline): SEHNR, FQNEAQ (reference sequence). Unmatched junction bases numbered 19, after V lost 5 bases and J lost 6 bases. The length of the CDR3 is 17 residues. As DNA, the CDR3 is TGTGCCAGCAGCCCTCGCCGAACCGGGACTACCAGCCTCGAGCAGTACTTC. Its translation is CASSPRRTGTTSLEQYF.

This clone was picked up a small number of times. The V gene is TRBV11-3, the J gene TRBJ2-2; D not resolved. Germline CDR1 is SGHNT and CDR2 is YENEEA. The CDR3 length is 16 residues. V lost 3 bases, J lost 0 bases, and 11 bases lay in between. The CDR3 DNA is TGTGCCAGCAGCTTGACATTCGGGTCGAACACCGGGGAGCTGTTTTTT. Protein sequence: CASSLTFGSNTGELFF.

This clone was picked up a small number of times. The chain employs TRBV19 and TRBJ2-7, with a weak D call TRBD1 (6 bases). CDR3 size: 14 residues. Trimming took 7 bases from V and 7 from J, leaving 20 bases between them. Germline-derived CDR1 and CDR2 are LNHDA and SQIVND (reference sequence). The CDR3 DNA sequence: TGTGCCAGTATGAGGGGGACATCCGGCGATGAGCAGTACTTC. Its protein is CASMRGTSGDEQYF.

On this clone itself: Other DNA sequences of this sample code for an identical CDR3. The rearrangement uses TRBV9 and TRBJ2-2, with unresolved D. V gave up 4 bases and J gave up 2 bases, with 3 bases separating them. This CDR3 contains 12 residues. CDR1 and CDR2 (germline): SGDLS, YYNGEE. CDR3 sequence (DNA): TGTGCCAGCAGCCGCAACACCGGGGAGCTGTTTTTT. As protein: CASSRNTGELFF.